These T cell receptor beta chains were read from a single sample in a study of cytomegalovirus exposure and HLA in healthy donors. Assay used: immunoSEQ multiplex PCR; TCRdb lists only in-frame clones, some missing. Seen here are some 170,000 clones, roughly 79% observed once, and the top ten hold 4.9%. Sequenced material: PBMCs. The source of these receptors is a woman between 18 and 29 years old in good health and CMV-seropositive. Both conserved end residues are part of each CDR3. D genes are given only for firm matches. Clone size, where shown, is once, few, many, or a class for clones that have expanded.

cdr3_nt: TGTGCCAGTAGTATATGGGGGCTGAACACTGAAGCTTTCTTT
cdr3_aa: CASSIWGLNTEAFF
d_call: NA
v_call: TRBV19
j_call: TRBJ1-1
clone_size: NA
cdr3_length: 14

cdr3_nt: TGTGCCAGCAGTTCCATGGGACAAAGCTACGAGCAGTACTTC
cdr3_aa: CASSSMGQSYEQYF
d_call: NA
v_call: TRBV6-5
j_call: TRBJ2-7
clone_size: NA
cdr3_length: 14

cdr3_nt: TGTGCCAGCAGCCCCCCAGGACTCGGGAACACTGAAGCTTTCTTT
cdr3_aa: CASSPPGLGNTEAFF
d_call: NA
v_call: TRBV7-9
j_call: TRBJ1-1
clone_size: once
cdr3_length: 15

cdr3_nt: TGTGCCAGCAGTGACACCGGGAATTCACCCCTCCACTTT
cdr3_aa: CASSDTGNSPLHF
d_call: NA
v_call: TRBV6-4
j_call: TRBJ1-6
clone_size: NA
cdr3_length: 13

cdr3_nt: TGTGCCAGCAGCGATCCGGGGGCAGGGGGTCAGCCCCAGCATTTT
cdr3_aa: CASSDPGAGGQPQHF
d_call: TRBD1
v_call: TRBV7-9
j_call: TRBJ1-5
clone_size: NA
cdr3_length: 15

cdr3_nt: TGTGCCAGCAGTGACCACAGGGGCGACACTGAAGCTTTCTTT
cdr3_aa: CASSDHRGDTEAFF
d_call: TRBD1
v_call: TRBV27
j_call: TRBJ1-1
clone_size: NA
cdr3_length: 14

cdr3_nt: TGTGCCAGCAGTGACCCGGGACTAGCGGGAAATGAGCAGTTCTTC
cdr3_aa: CASSDPGLAGNEQFF
d_call: TRBD2
v_call: TRBV25-1
j_call: TRBJ2-1
clone_size: NA
cdr3_length: 15

cdr3_nt: TGCGCCAGCAGCCAACCTAGCGGGGTGTACAATGAGCAGTTCTTC
cdr3_aa: CASSQPSGVYNEQFF
d_call: TRBD2
v_call: TRBV4-1
j_call: TRBJ2-1
clone_size: NA
cdr3_length: 15

cdr3_nt: TGTGCCAGCAGCTTTTGTACGGGATGCGATTACGAGCAGTACTTC
cdr3_aa: CASSFCTGCDYEQYF
d_call: NA
v_call: TRBV5-5
j_call: TRBJ2-7
clone_size: NA
cdr3_length: 15

cdr3_nt: TGTGCCTGGAGCACAGGGGGATATAGCAATCAGCCCCAGCATTTT
cdr3_aa: CAWSTGGYSNQPQHF
d_call: TRBD1
v_call: TRBV30
j_call: TRBJ1-5
clone_size: NA
cdr3_length: 15

cdr3_nt: TGTGCCATCAGTGACAATAGAAGCGGATCACCCCTCCACTTT
cdr3_aa: CAISDNRSGSPLHF
d_call: NA
v_call: TRBV10-3
j_call: TRBJ1-6
clone_size: NA
cdr3_length: 14

cdr3_nt: TGCGCCAGCAGCATCAGGGACAGGCAAAACATTCAGTACTTC
cdr3_aa: CASSIRDRQNIQYF
d_call: TRBD1
v_call: TRBV5-1
j_call: TRBJ2-4
clone_size: few
cdr3_length: 14

cdr3_nt: TGTGCCACTCGAACAGGGGAAAATTCACCCCTCCACTTT
cdr3_aa: CATRTGENSPLHF
d_call: TRBD1
v_call: TRBV2
j_call: TRBJ1-6
clone_size: once
cdr3_length: 13

cdr3_nt: TGTGCCAGCAGCATACAGGGGCGTTTGATATCGGGGGAGCAGTACTTC
cdr3_aa: CASSIQGRLISGEQYF
d_call: TRBD1
v_call: TRBV13
j_call: TRBJ2-7
clone_size: NA
cdr3_length: 16

cdr3_nt: TGTGCCAGCAGCCCCCGGAGGTCGTACACTGAAGCTTTCTTT
cdr3_aa: CASSPRRSYTEAFF
d_call: NA
v_call: TRBV9
j_call: TRBJ1-1
clone_size: NA
cdr3_length: 14

cdr3_nt: TGTGCCAGCAGCCGGCCGGGGGTTAGCACAGATACGCAGTATTTT
cdr3_aa: CASSRPGVSTDTQYF
d_call: NA
v_call: TRBV7-9
j_call: TRBJ2-3
clone_size: NA
cdr3_length: 15

cdr3_nt: TGCGCCAGCAGCTTGGCGGGTAGCGGGGCCCGGGAGCTGTTTTTT
cdr3_aa: CASSLAGSGARELFF
d_call: TRBD2
v_call: TRBV5-1
j_call: TRBJ2-2
clone_size: NA
cdr3_length: 15

cdr3_nt: TGTGCCAGCAGCAAACAGGGGAACACTGAAGCTTTCTTT
cdr3_aa: CASSKQGNTEAFF
d_call: NA
v_call: TRBV7-3
j_call: TRBJ1-1
clone_size: NA
cdr3_length: 13

cdr3_nt: TGCGCCAGCAGCCAAGATCCCTTTGGGCAGAGAAACACTGAAGCTTTCTTT
cdr3_aa: CASSQDPFGQRNTEAFF
d_call: NA
v_call: TRBV4-3
j_call: TRBJ1-1
clone_size: NA
cdr3_length: 17

cdr3_nt: TGTGCCAGCAGCCAAGGGCCGGGACAGGAAAAAAACTATGGCTACACCTTC
cdr3_aa: CASSQGPGQEKNYGYTF
d_call: TRBD1
v_call: TRBV14
j_call: TRBJ1-2
clone_size: NA
cdr3_length: 17

cdr3_nt: TGTGCCAGCAGTAAACAGGGTTATGGCTACACCTTC
cdr3_aa: CASSKQGYGYTF
d_call: NA
v_call: TRBV6-5
j_call: TRBJ1-2
clone_size: NA
cdr3_length: 12

cdr3_nt: TGCGCCAGCAGCCAAGAAACCGGGACAGGGGGCATCGGGCCCCTCCACTTT
cdr3_aa: CASSQETGTGGIGPLHF
d_call: TRBD1
v_call: TRBV4-3
j_call: TRBJ1-6
clone_size: few
cdr3_length: 17

cdr3_nt: TGTGCCAGTACCCCAGGGACAGCCCCTAATAGCAATCAGCCCCAGCATTTT
cdr3_aa: CASTPGTAPNSNQPQHF
d_call: TRBD1
v_call: TRBV19
j_call: TRBJ1-5
clone_size: NA
cdr3_length: 17

cdr3_nt: TGTGCCAGCAGTTATAGGGGGCTGACAGCTGAAGCTTTCTTT
cdr3_aa: CASSYRGLTAEAFF
d_call: TRBD1
v_call: TRBV6-6
j_call: TRBJ1-1
clone_size: NA
cdr3_length: 14

cdr3_nt: TGTGCCACCAGCAGAGATATCGGGAACACTGAAGCTTTCTTT
cdr3_aa: CATSRDIGNTEAFF
d_call: NA
v_call: TRBV15
j_call: TRBJ1-1
clone_size: once
cdr3_length: 14

cdr3_nt: TGTGCCAGCAGTTCTGGCGGACAGGGGGCTCGAGGCTACACCTTC
cdr3_aa: CASSSGGQGARGYTF
d_call: TRBD1
v_call: TRBV27
j_call: TRBJ1-2
clone_size: few
cdr3_length: 15

cdr3_nt: TGTGCCAGCAGTTTACTAAATTGGGGGGCTGAAGCTTTCTTT
cdr3_aa: CASSLLNWGAEAFF
d_call: NA
v_call: TRBV28
j_call: TRBJ1-1
clone_size: NA
cdr3_length: 14

cdr3_nt: TGTGCCAGCAGCTTAGCGCAGGGCAGGGATCAGCCCCAGCATTTT
cdr3_aa: CASSLAQGRDQPQHF
d_call: NA
v_call: TRBV7-2
j_call: TRBJ1-5
clone_size: NA
cdr3_length: 15

cdr3_nt: TGTGCCAGCAGTCGTAGGGGACTAGCGGGGGGGACGAACACCGGGGAGCTGTTTTTT
cdr3_aa: CASSRRGLAGGTNTGELFF
d_call: TRBD2
v_call: TRBV27
j_call: TRBJ2-2
clone_size: NA
cdr3_length: 19

cdr3_nt: TGCGCCAGCAGCCTGGCGGGTTCAGAAGGTCTTTTAAATGGCTACACCTTC
cdr3_aa: CASSLAGSEGLLNGYTF
d_call: NA
v_call: TRBV5-1
j_call: TRBJ1-2
clone_size: few
cdr3_length: 17

cdr3_nt: TGTGCCAGCAGCTTCTCGGGGGCTAGCGGGGTGAGAGAGACCCAGTACTTC
cdr3_aa: CASSFSGASGVRETQYF
d_call: TRBD2
v_call: TRBV5-8
j_call: TRBJ2-5
clone_size: NA
cdr3_length: 17

cdr3_nt: TGCAGCGTTGGTCGGGGGAACACTGAAGCTTTCTTT
cdr3_aa: CSVGRGNTEAFF
d_call: NA
v_call: TRBV29-1
j_call: TRBJ1-1
clone_size: NA
cdr3_length: 12

cdr3_nt: TGCGCCAGCAGCGAAAGGGAGGACTACACTGAAGCTTTCTTT
cdr3_aa: CASSEREDYTEAFF
d_call: NA
v_call: TRBV4-1
j_call: TRBJ1-1
clone_size: NA
cdr3_length: 14

cdr3_nt: TGTGCCAGCAGTAAGACAGGGTGGGACCAGCCCCAGCATTTT
cdr3_aa: CASSKTGWDQPQHF
d_call: TRBD1
v_call: TRBV6-6
j_call: TRBJ1-5
clone_size: NA
cdr3_length: 14

cdr3_nt: TGTGCCAGCAGCAGGACCGGGGGAGAGACCCAGTACTTC
cdr3_aa: CASSRTGGETQYF
d_call: NA
v_call: TRBV7-9
j_call: TRBJ2-5
clone_size: NA
cdr3_length: 13

cdr3_nt: TGTGCCAGCAGCTGGACTAACACAGATACGCAGTATTTT
cdr3_aa: CASSWTNTDTQYF
d_call: NA
v_call: TRBV5-8
j_call: TRBJ2-3
clone_size: NA
cdr3_length: 13

cdr3_nt: TGTGCCAGCAGCCTAGGATACAGGGGGCTGGGAGCCAAAAACAGTCAGTACTTC
cdr3_aa: CASSLGYRGLGAKNSQYF
d_call: TRBD1
v_call: TRBV5-6
j_call: TRBJ2-4
clone_size: NA
cdr3_length: 18

cdr3_nt: TGTGCCAGCAGCCAGGCGGGGGTGGAGACCCAGTACTTC
cdr3_aa: CASSQAGVETQYF
d_call: TRBD2
v_call: TRBV5-6
j_call: TRBJ2-5
clone_size: NA
cdr3_length: 13

cdr3_nt: TGTGCCAGCAGCATAGCGCAGGCCGAAAGCAATGAGCAGTTCTTC
cdr3_aa: CASSIAQAESNEQFF
d_call: NA
v_call: TRBV27
j_call: TRBJ2-1
clone_size: NA
cdr3_length: 15

cdr3_nt: TGCGCCAGCAGCTTGGCGGGGGGGATTGTGGCCTACGAGCAGTACTTC
cdr3_aa: CASSLAGGIVAYEQYF
d_call: TRBD2
v_call: TRBV5-1
j_call: TRBJ2-7
clone_size: NA
cdr3_length: 16

cdr3_nt: TGTGCCAGCAGCCCCCGACAGGCGGGTGAGCAGTACTTC
cdr3_aa: CASSPRQAGEQYF
d_call: NA
v_call: TRBV9
j_call: TRBJ2-7
clone_size: NA
cdr3_length: 13

cdr3_nt: TGTGCCACCAGCAGAGGGGGCGAAGAGACCCAGTACTTC
cdr3_aa: CATSRGGEETQYF
d_call: NA
v_call: TRBV15
j_call: TRBJ2-5
clone_size: NA
cdr3_length: 13

cdr3_nt: TGTGCCAGCAGAAGGTTTTTAGCCCCCTCCAACCGATATAATTCACCCCTCCACTTT
cdr3_aa: CASRRFLAPSNRYNSPLHF
d_call: NA
v_call: TRBV28
j_call: TRBJ1-6
clone_size: NA
cdr3_length: 19

cdr3_nt: TGTGCCAGTAGTACAGGGAGGAATGCTGAAGCTTTCTTT
cdr3_aa: CASSTGRNAEAFF
d_call: NA
v_call: TRBV19
j_call: TRBJ1-1
clone_size: NA
cdr3_length: 13

cdr3_nt: TGTGCCAGCAGCTTAGGGGGACTAGCGGGGGGATACGAGCAGTACTTC
cdr3_aa: CASSLGGLAGGYEQYF
d_call: TRBD2
v_call: TRBV7-8
j_call: TRBJ2-7
clone_size: NA
cdr3_length: 16